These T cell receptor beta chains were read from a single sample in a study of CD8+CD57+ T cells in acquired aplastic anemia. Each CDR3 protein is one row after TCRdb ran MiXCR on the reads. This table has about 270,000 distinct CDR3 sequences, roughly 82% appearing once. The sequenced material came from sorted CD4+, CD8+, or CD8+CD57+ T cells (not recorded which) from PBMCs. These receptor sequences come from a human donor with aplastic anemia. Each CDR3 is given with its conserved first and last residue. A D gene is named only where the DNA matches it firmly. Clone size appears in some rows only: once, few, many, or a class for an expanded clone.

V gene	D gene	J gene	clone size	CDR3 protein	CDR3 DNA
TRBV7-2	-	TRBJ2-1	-	CASSLAGGPVEEQFF	TGCGCCAGCAGCTTGGCTGGAGGGCCCGTTGAGGAGCAGTTCTTC
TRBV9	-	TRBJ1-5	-	CASTQLAGPNNEPQHF	TGTGCCAGCACCCAACTAGCGGGGCCGAACAATGAGCCCCAGCATTTT
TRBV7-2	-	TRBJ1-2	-	CASSSLGANYGYTF	TGTGCCAGCAGCTCGTTGGGAGCTAACTATGGCTACACCTTC
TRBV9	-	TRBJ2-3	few	CASSLRSDDTQYF	TGCGCCAGCAGCTTGCGTTCGGACGATACGCAGTATTTT
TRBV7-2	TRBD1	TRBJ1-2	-	CASSLTGGADCCYYTF	TGTGCCAGCAGCTTGACAGGGGGCGCCGACTGTTGCTACTACACCTTC
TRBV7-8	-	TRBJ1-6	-	CASSLGGGPHTPHHF	TGTGCCAGCAGCTTAGGCGGGGGTCCCCATACGCCCCATCACTTT
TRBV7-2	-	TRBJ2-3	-	CASSFAPGRKTLYF	TGTGCCAGCAGCTTTGCGCCAGGTCGCAAAACGCTGTATTTT
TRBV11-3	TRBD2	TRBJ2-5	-	CAVLGGAATQYF	TGTGCCGTTCTCGGGGGGGCGGCGACCCAATACTTC
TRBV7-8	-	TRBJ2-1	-	CASSLEARAGTEAFF	TGTGCCAGCAGCTTAGAAGCCCGCGCCGGGACTGAAGCTTTCTTC
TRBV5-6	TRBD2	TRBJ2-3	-	CASGLQREHSYNEQYF	TGTGCCAGCGGCCTTCAGCGGGAGCACTCCTACAATGAGCAGTATTTT
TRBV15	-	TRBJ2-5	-	CASSRGGSQETQYF	TGTGCCAGCAGCAGGGGCGGCAGCCAAGAGACCCAGTACTTC
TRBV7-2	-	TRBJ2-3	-	CASSLGVQRPTPSF	TGTGCCAGCAGCTTAGGGGTACAGAGACCCACGCCTTCGTTT
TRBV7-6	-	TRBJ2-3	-	CASSAGSGSLVPLYF	TGTGCCAGCAGCGCCGGGTCTGGCTCACTCGTTCCGCTGTATTTT
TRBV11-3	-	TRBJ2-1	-	CASSLEATGNEQFF	TGTGCCAGCAGCTTAGAGGCGACAGGCAATGAGCAGTTCTTC
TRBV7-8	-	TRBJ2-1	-	CASSLEGGDNTQFF	TGTGCCAGCAGCTTGGAGGGAGGTGACAATACGCAGTTCTTC
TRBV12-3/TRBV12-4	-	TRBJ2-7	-	CASSHDTVYEQYF	TGTGCCAGCAGTCATGATACAGTCTACGAGCAGTACTTC
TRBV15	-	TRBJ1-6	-	CATSRGSSNAPLHF	TGTGCCACCAGCAGGGGCTCCAGCAATGCGCCCCTCCACTTT
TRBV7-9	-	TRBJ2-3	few	CASSLAGSDGANVYF	TGTGCCAGCAGCTTAGCGGGTAGCGATGGGGCCAACGTCTATTTT
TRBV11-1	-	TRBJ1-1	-	CASSATDFRNTEAFF	TGTGCCAGCAGCGCGACGGATTTCAGGAACACTGAAGCTTTCTTT
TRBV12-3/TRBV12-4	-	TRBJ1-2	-	CASSLNGESYNEQTF	TGTGCCAGCAGCTTAAACGGGGAGTCCTACAATGAGCAGACCTTC
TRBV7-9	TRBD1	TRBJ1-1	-	CASSPVLDRNTEQFF	TGTGCCAGCAGCCCGGTGCTGGACAGGAACACTGAGCAGTTCTTT
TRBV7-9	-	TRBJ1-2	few	CASSLQRSGGSDDYTF	TGTGCCAGCAGCTTACAAAGAAGCGGGGGGAGCGATGACTACACCTTC
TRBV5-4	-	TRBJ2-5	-	CASSFTRVSQETQYF	TGTGCCAGCAGCTTTACAAGGGTTAGCCAAGAGACCCAGTACTTC
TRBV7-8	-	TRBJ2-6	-	CASSLAGSSGTKYLTF	TGTGCCAGCAGCTTAGCGGGAAGCTCCGGGACCAAGTATCTGACTTTC
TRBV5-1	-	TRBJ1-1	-	CASSFSEHIGTEAFF	TGCGCCAGCAGCTTCTCTGAACACATTGGCACTGAAGCTTTCTTT
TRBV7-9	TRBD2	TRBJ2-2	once	CASSPERAPSGKVFF	TGTGCCAGCAGCCCCGAGAGAGCGCCAAGCGGGAAGGTGTTTTTT
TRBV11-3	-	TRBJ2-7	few	CASSLDLTASYEQYF	TGTGCCAGCAGCTTAGATCTGACAGCCTCCTACGAGCAGTACTTC
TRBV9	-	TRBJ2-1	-	CASSGTSDTQFF	TGTGCCAGCAGCGGGACGTCAGATACGCAGTTTTTT
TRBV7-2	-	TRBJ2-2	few	CASSLDSRRNTGELFF	TGTGCCAGCAGCTTAGATTCTAGACGGAACACCGGGGAGCTGTTTTTT
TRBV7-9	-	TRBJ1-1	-	CASSFRRLGAEAFF	TGTGCCAGCAGCTTTCGACGGTTGGGGGCTGAAGCTTTCTTT
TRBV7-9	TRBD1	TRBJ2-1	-	CTSPGQGDRNEQFF	TGTACCAGTCCAGGACAGGGGGACCGCAATGAGCAGTTCTTC
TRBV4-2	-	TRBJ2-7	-	CASSQEGTTYEQYF	TGTGCCAGCAGCCAAGAGGGGACGACCTACGAGCAGTACTTC
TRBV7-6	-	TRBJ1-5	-	CASSIGTGELFFQHF	TGTGCCAGCAGCATCGGTACCGGGGAGCTGTTTTTTCAGCATTTT
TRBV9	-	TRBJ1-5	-	CASGVGVNIQYFEHF	TGTGCCAGCGGAGTAGGGGTCAACATACAGTACTTCGAGCATTTT
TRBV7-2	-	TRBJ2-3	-	CASGAQDYTDTQYF	TGTGCCAGCGGCGCCCAGGATTACACAGATACGCAGTATTTT
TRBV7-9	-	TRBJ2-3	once	CASSLVSTNENMYYF	TGTGCCAGCAGCTTAGTCTCAACGAATGAAAATATGTATTATTTT
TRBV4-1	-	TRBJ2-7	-	CASSVEGDRGEQYF	TGTGCCAGCAGCGTAGAGGGAGATAGGGGCGAGCAGTACTTC
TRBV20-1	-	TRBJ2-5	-	CSVQRAETQYF	TGCAGTGTGCAGCGCGCGGAGACCCAGTACTTC
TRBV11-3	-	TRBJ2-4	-	CASSLDGKIQYF	TGTGCCAGCAGCTTAGATGGGAAAATTCAGTACTTC
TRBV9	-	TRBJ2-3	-	CASSAADTRCF	TGTGCCAGCAGCGCGGCTGATACGCGGTGCTTT
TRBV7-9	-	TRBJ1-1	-	CASNWAREAQSEAFF	TGTGCCAGCAACTGGGCTAGGGAGGCCCAGTCTGAAGCTTTCTTT
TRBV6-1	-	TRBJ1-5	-	CASSPGDGNQPQHF	TGTGCCAGCAGTCCTGGGGACGGGAATCAGCCCCAGCATTTT
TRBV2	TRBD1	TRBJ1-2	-	CASVTGTGRGMGMRYTF	TGTGCCAGCGTTACCGGGACAGGAAGGGGGATGGGAATGCGCTACACCTTC
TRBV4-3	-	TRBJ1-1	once	CASSQDEGGTEAFF	TGCGCCAGCAGCCAAGATGAGGGGGGCACTGAAGCTTTCTTT
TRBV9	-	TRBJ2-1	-	CASSVEEQGMNTEQFF	TGTGCCAGCAGCGTAGAGGAACAGGGAATGAACACTGAGCAGTTCTTC
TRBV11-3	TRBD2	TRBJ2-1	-	CASSFSGLRIGDEQFF	TGTGCCAGCAGCTTTAGCGGGTTGAGGATTGGGGATGAGCAGTTCTTC
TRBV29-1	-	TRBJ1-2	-	CSVEAESLYGYTF	TGCAGCGTTGAGGCAGAGTCCCTTTATGGCTACACCTTC
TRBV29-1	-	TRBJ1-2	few	CSVGEGGYTF	TGCAGCGTTGGTGAAGGAGGCTACACCTTC
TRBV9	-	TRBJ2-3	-	CASSLGASPNTQYF	TGTGCCAGCAGCTTAGGCGCCTCTCCCAATACGCAGTATTTT
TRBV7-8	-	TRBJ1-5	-	CASSESYGNDTQHF	TGTGCCAGCAGCGAATCGTATGGCAATGATACGCAGCATTTT
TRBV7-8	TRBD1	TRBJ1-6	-	CASSPSPGTGGTPLHF	TGTGCCAGCAGCCCGAGTCCCGGGACAGGGGGCACACCGCTCCACTTT
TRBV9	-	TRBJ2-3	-	CASGGAGDIHYLYF	TGTGCCAGCGGAGGAGCTGGGGATATTCATTACCTCTATTTT
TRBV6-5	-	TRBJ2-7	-	CASSYNERVFEQYF	TGTGCCAGCAGTTACAATGAGAGGGTTTTCGAGCAGTACTTC
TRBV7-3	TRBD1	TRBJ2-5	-	CASSPLDRHQYF	TGTGCCAGCAGCCCCTTGGACAGGCATCAGTACTTC
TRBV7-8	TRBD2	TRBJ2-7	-	CASTRAGGPDTQYYF	TGTGCCAGCACTAGAGCGGGAGGTCCCGACACCCAGTACTATTTC
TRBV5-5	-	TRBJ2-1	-	CASSSAQVHEQFF	TGTGCCAGCAGTTCCGCACAGGTCCATGAGCAGTTCTTC
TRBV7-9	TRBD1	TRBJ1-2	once	CASSLVHRGLVYGYTF	TGTGCCAGCAGCTTAGTACACAGGGGGCTGGTCTATGGCTACACCTTC